Below are 19 T cell receptor beta chains sequenced from a single sample in a study of blood T cells in healthy people across ages. Then a second PCR, running about 6 to 11 cycles, was carried out with a sample-barcoded 5' primer and a J-beta primer mix. TCRdb re-analysed the 5' RACE reads in MiXCR, keeping a single row per CDR3 protein. Of around 1,100,000 distinct CDR3 sequences in the sample, less than 45% are singletons; the top ten hold roughly 14%. The sample taken for sequencing was blood. The receptors shown here come from a young man in good health.

This clonotype has only a few counts. The rearrangement joins TRBV18 to TRBJ2-7, with 12 positions matching TRBD2. The V gene end was trimmed by 3 bases and the J gene end by 2 bases; junction bases not matched to a gene: 2. The CDR3 covers 15 residues. Germline CDR1 and CDR2: KGHSH and LQKENI. This chain's CDR3 is CASSPGLAGPYEQYF. DNA for the CDR3: TGTGCCAGCTCACCGGGACTAGCGGGTCCCTACGAGCAGTACTTC.

The V gene is TRBV2, the J gene TRBJ1-1; D ambiguous. V dropped 6 bases and J dropped 3 bases, with 8 bases sitting between them. The CDR3 has 12 amino acids. Germline CDR1 SNHLY, CDR2 FYNNEI. CDR3 bases: TGTGCCAGCAGGAGGTTTTACACTGAAGCTTTCTTT. It specifies CASRRFYTEAFF.

The V and J genes are TRBV4-3 and TRBJ1-4; D is perhaps TRBD1 (5 bases). The germline V and J ends were trimmed by 0 bases and 6 bases, with 23 bases remaining between them. The CDR3 spans 19 residues. CDR1 is LGHNA and CDR2 is YSLEER in the germline V gene. The DNA for the CDR3 is TGCGCCAGCAGCCAAGATGATATATTGGTGAGACAGAATGATGAAAAACTGTTTTTT. Translated: CASSQDDILVRQNDEKLFF.

At least ten counts were recorded for this clonotype. The chain combines TRBV12-3 or TRBV12-4 with TRBJ1-1; D is unresolved. CDR3 length: 14 residues. The V and J ends lost 4 bases and 5 bases respectively, with 14 bases between them. CDR3 bases: TGTGCCAGCAGTTCAGCGGGAGGTGGGACTGAAGCTTTCTTT. It yields the protein CASSSAGGGTEAFF.

This clonotype occurred many times. This sequence joins TRBV29-1 and TRBJ2-3, with unresolved D. Between the trimmed V and J ends, which lost 4 bases and 1 base, there was a span of 12 bases. There are 14 residues in the CDR3. Germline V CDR1 and CDR2: SQVTM, ANQGSEA. The CDR3 loop is CSVAHIGGTDTQYF. As DNA, the CDR3 is TGCAGCGTTGCCCACATTGGCGGCACAGATACGCAGTATTTT.

This clonotype was counted only a few times. The CDR3 is CASSPSRGLAFDEQFF. The CDR3 DNA sequence: TGTGCCAGCAGCCCAAGCCGGGGACTAGCTTTCGATGAGCAGTTCTTC. The chain uses TRBV3-1 and TRBJ2-1; 9 bases are a match to TRBD2. The CDR3 has 16 amino acids. With V trimmed by 4 bases and J by 8 bases, 12 bases remained unmatched. CDR1 LGHDT and CDR2 YNNKEL come from the germline V gene (reference sequence).

The chain uses TRBV2 and TRBJ2-1; the match to TRBD1 covers 7 bases. The CDR3 spans 15 residues. From germline, CDR1 is SNHLY and CDR2 FYNNEI. V lost 2 bases, J lost 2 bases, and 3 bases stayed unmatched. CDR3 sequence (DNA): TGTGCCAGCAGTGAAAAGGGGGCTCCCTACAATGAGCAGTTCTTC. As protein: CASSEKGAPYNEQFF.

V and J are TRBV6-5 and TRBJ2-5; the D gene is possibly TRBD2 (5 bases). The J call is in doubt because the DNA end fits TRBJ2-7 better. CDR3 length: 15 amino acids. Germline V gene lookup returns CDR1 MNHEY and CDR2 SVGAGI. CDR3 nucleotide sequence: TGTGCCAGCAGTTACGCCGGGCGGGTGAAGTACGAGCAGTACTTC. Translating gives CASSYAGRVKYEQYF.

This sequence joins TRBV9 and TRBJ2-3; D unresolved. V lost 1 base to trimming and J lost 4 bases, with 13 bases between them. In germline, CDR1 is SGDLS, CDR2 YYNGEE. The CDR3 consists of 15 residues. The CDR3 spells CASSVRPTLPDTQYF. CDR3 DNA: TGTGCCAGCAGCGTACGTCCAACCCTCCCAGATACGCAGTATTTT.

The J gene is TRBJ2-2, the V gene TRBV3-1; TRBD2 agrees at 10 bases. Germline V gene data show CDR1 as LGHDT and CDR2 as YNNKEL (reference sequence). Germline trimming cut 4 bases from V and 0 bases from J; bases unmatched to any gene: 17. The CDR3 extends over 21 amino acids. The chain's CDR3 is CASSLKIRRLAGDANTGELFF. CDR3 nucleotides: TGTGCCAGCAGCCTCAAGATCCGTAGGCTAGCGGGGGACGCGAACACCGGGGAGCTGTTTTTT.

This rearrangement joins TRBV25-1 to TRBJ2-5; D call uncertain. V lost 2 bases and J lost 2, with 9 bases in between. CDR1 is MGHDK, CDR2 SYGVNS, per germline. The CDR3 sequence is 14 residues long. CDR3 region: CASSEIGEQETQYF. The CDR3 DNA follows: TGTGCCAGCAGTGAAATTGGAGAACAAGAGACCCAGTACTTC.

V is TRBV10-3 and J is TRBJ2-3, with TRBD1 matching over 8 bases. Germline V gives CDR1 ENHRY, CDR2 SYGVKD. This CDR3 spans 20 amino acids. Germline trimming cut 0 bases from V and 2 bases from J; bases unmatched to any gene: 16. The CDR3 DNA follows: TGTGCCATCAGTGAGTCGAGACCCACCGGGACAGGTGCGGCCACAGATACGCAGTATTTT. This encodes CAISESRPTGTGAATDTQYF.

This clonotype was observed a handful of times. This chain links TRBV27 with TRBJ2-3, with 8 nucleotides matching TRBD1. The V segment lost 5 bases and the J segment 6 bases; nucleotides outside the gene matches: 10. Per germline, CDR1 MNHEY and CDR2 SMNVEV (reference sequence). The CDR3 totals 15 residues. The CDR3 bases are TGTGCCAGCAGTATCGCCCCGGACAGGGCTGATACGCAGTATTTT. Encoded protein: CASSIAPDRADTQYF.

The chain joins TRBV7-2 to TRBJ1-1; TRBD1 agrees at 8 bases. Germline V gives CDR1 SGHTA, CDR2 FQGNSA. The CDR3 spans 14 residues. The V segment lost 4 bases and the J segment 3 bases; nucleotides outside the gene matches: 4. In DNA form, the CDR3 reads TGTGCCAGCAGCTCTAGGACAGGGTACACTGAAGCTTTCTTT. It translates to CASSSRTGYTEAFF.

The chain recombines TRBV5-1 with TRBJ1-3, with D unresolved. Trimming took 4 bases from V and 0 from J, leaving 8 bases between them. The CDR3 has 14 amino acids. Germline CDR1 reads SGHRS; CDR2 reads YFSETQ. CDR3 residues: CASSGIDSGNTIYF. CDR3 DNA sequence: TGCGCCAGCAGCGGCATTGACTCTGGAAACACCATATATTTT.

J is TRBJ2-3 and V is TRBV7-2, with TRBD2 matching 9 bases. The CDR3 is 16 amino acids. V shed 0 bases and J 5 bases; nucleotides not matched to a gene: 6. Germline V gene sequence: CDR1 SGHTA, CDR2 FQGNSA. CDR3 nucleotide sequence: TGTGCCAGCAGCTTAGCGCTTGGACTAGCGATAGATACGCAGTATTTT. Encoded protein: CASSLALGLAIDTQYF.

This chain connects TRBV20-1 to TRBJ2-1, with unresolved D. V was shortened by 3 bases and J by 2 bases, with 14 bases between the two germline ends. The CDR3 extends over 15 amino acids. Germline lookup yields CDR1 DFQATT and CDR2 SNEGSKA (reference sequence). As DNA, the CDR3 is TGCAGTGCTAGCGAGGTGAAAGATGCCTACAATGAGCAGTTCTTC. Its protein is CSASEVKDAYNEQFF.

The rearrangement uses TRBV7-8 and TRBJ2-3, with D maybe TRBD1 (6 bases). The V end lost 8 bases, the J end lost 5 bases, and 14 bases lay between the germline ends. The germline CDR1 and CDR2 sequences are SGHVS and FQNEAQ. This CDR3 comprises 13 residues. For the CDR3, the DNA is TGTGCCAGCTGGGGACAATCGCAAGATACGCAGTATTTT. Amino acids: CASWGQSQDTQYF. The full variable domain, rest sourced from reference TRBV7-8 and TRBJ2-3, is GAGVSQSPRYKVAKRGQDVALRCDPISGHVSLFWYQQALGQGPEFLTYFQNEAQLDKSGLPSDRFFAERPEGSVSTLKIQRTQQEDSAVYLCASWGQSQDTQYFGPGTRLTVL.

The chain couples TRBV4-1 to TRBJ1-1; D is ambiguous. The V gene lost 4 bases and the J gene lost 3 bases, with 18 bases spanning the gap. CDR3 length: 16 amino acids. CDR1 and CDR2 from the germline V gene are MGHRA and YSYEKL. The CDR3 spells CASSLESTLSYTEAFF. CDR3 in DNA: TGCGCCAGCAGCCTCGAAAGTACATTATCTTACACTGAAGCTTTCTTT.